Here is one T cell receptor beta chain with its context. Its specificity is unknown. This record belongs to a study of T cells expressing NK-cell markers. TCR beta cDNA was generated via 5'RACE template switching incorporating UMIs. TCRdb reprocessed the 5' RACE reads; each CDR3 protein has one entry and no DNA is given. In total, the table holds about 260,000 distinct CDR3 sequences. The length of the CDR3 is 17 residues. Germline assignment: CDR1 MNHEY and CDR2 SVGAGI. The study's findings and limits: In a handful of donors, dominant NKG2C+ clonotypes were roughly 1.0-8% of CD8+ T cells. Several donors likewise had their CD3+CD56-NKG2C+ fraction led by these clonotypes. Whether expanded NKG2C-expressing T cell clones recognize HCMV is unknown.

The sequence came from a man aged 18 to 29 in good health. The V call is TRBV6-5, the J call TRBJ2-3; TCRdb indicates TRBD1, and absent DNA this call remains unverified. Sequenced input: blood T cells: a sorted CD56 or NKG2C T cell subset, CD4+ or CD8+ T cells, or bulk PBMC T cells (not recorded which). The CDR3: CASSYTRRGSGTDTQYF.